One sample yielded the 18 T cell receptor beta chains listed below, sequenced in a study of blood T cell repertoires in COVID-19. TCRdb's copy holds only in-frame clones and misses some; the assay was immunoSEQ multiplex PCR. The sample includes over 200,000 clones, approximately 90% seen only once; the top ten take approximately 2.4%. The source material was peripheral blood. These receptors were taken from a man between 25 and 39 years old with COVID-19, enrolled during active disease.

The rearrangement uses TRBV7-8 and TRBJ2-5; 8 nucleotides match TRBD2. This CDR3 has 14 residues. With V trimmed by 3 bases and J by 5 bases, 5 bases remained unmatched. In germline, CDR1 is SGHVS, CDR2 FQNEAQ. CDR3 loop: CASSLRGDVETQYF. CDR3 bases: TGTGCCAGCAGCTTGCGGGGGGATGTGGAGACCCAGTACTTC.

This clone was recorded at least ten times. Sequence at one end of the junction differs from germline and may be a read error. The CDR3 loop reads CASSKDRGLLF. CDR3 coding DNA: TGTGCCAGTAGTAAAGACAGGGGCCTCCTTTTT. The chain has TRBV19 and TRBJ1-5, with 8 bases fitting TRBD1. Germline CDR1 LNHDA, CDR2 SQIVND (reference sequence). The CDR3 spans 11 residues.

This clone was detected only once. The genes are TRBV18 and TRBJ1-5; tentative D call: TRBD1 (5 bases). V lost 3 bases, J lost 0 bases, and 12 bases lay in between. The CDR3 extends over 16 amino acids. Germline V lookup: CDR1 KGHSH, CDR2 LQKENI. Written as DNA, the CDR3 is TGTGCCAGCTCACCCAACGCGGACACTAGCAATCAGCCCCAGCATTTT. As protein: CASSPNADTSNQPQHF.

This clone occurred a few times. The V gene is TRBV18, the J gene TRBJ1-2, with D possibly being TRBD1 (6 bases). The CDR3 extends over 15 amino acids. Per germline, CDR1 KGHSH and CDR2 LQKENI. V lost 3 bases and J 1 base, leaving 12 bases between the germline ends. The CDR3 DNA reads as TGTGCCAGCTCACCCACGACAGGATTTAACTATGGCTACACCTTC. Protein: CASSPTTGFNYGYTF.

The chain employs TRBV6-5 and TRBJ2-7; D is unclear. CDR3 length: 13 residues. With 2 bases removed from V and 2 bases from J, the gap between germline ends came to 7 bases. Germline CDR1 and CDR2: MNHEY and SVGAGI. The DNA of the CDR3 is TGTGCCAGCAGTTACAAGCTTACCTACGAGCAGTACTTC. Amino acids: CASSYKLTYEQYF.

J is TRBJ2-3 and V is TRBV4-3, with 7 positions matching TRBD2. The CDR3 loop spans 15 amino acids. CDR1 is LGHNA, CDR2 YSLEER, per germline. With V trimmed by 0 bases and J by 10 bases, 10 bases remained unmatched. The CDR3 DNA is TGCGCCAGCAGCCAAGACCGGGACTACCGATGGCCGCAGTATTTT. Translated, it gives CASSQDRDYRWPQYF.

V usage is TRBV7-9 and J usage is TRBJ1-1; 8 bases fit TRBD1. V gave up 1 base and J gave up 1 base; unmatched junction bases: 8. This CDR3 is 17 amino acids long. The germline CDR1 and CDR2 sequences are SEHNR and FQNEAQ (reference sequence). The CDR3 DNA sequence: TGTGCCAGCAGCTTAGGGACAGGGAGGATGAGGAACACTGAAGCTTTCTTT. As protein: CASSLGTGRMRNTEAFF.

This clone occurred a few times. This chain uses TRBV11-3 with TRBJ2-3; 7 bases are a match to TRBD2. Germline loops: CDR1 SGHNT, CDR2 YENEEA. Losses at the gene ends were 8 bases for V and 8 bases for J; bases not matched to a gene: 7. The CDR3 contains 12 residues. DNA for the CDR3: TGTGCCAGCGCCCCCGGGGAGGGTACGCAGTATTTT. Protein: CASAPGEGTQYF.

In its sample, this clone was seen once. The chain combines TRBV7-2 with TRBJ2-2; 9 nucleotides match TRBD1. The CDR3 loop spans 15 amino acids. Germline CDR1 and CDR2: SGHTA and FQGNSA. J was trimmed by 7 bases and V by 5 bases; bases with no gene match: 8. This CDR3 reads CASSRRTGVGGELFF. The DNA of the CDR3 is TGTGCCAGCAGCCGCCGGACAGGGGTGGGCGGGGAGCTGTTTTTT. Complete variable domain (other parts from reference TRBV7-2 and TRBJ2-2): GAGVSQSPSNKVTEKGKDVELRCDPISGHTALYWYRQSLGQGLEFLIYFQGNSAPDKSGLPSDRFSAERTGGSVSTLTIQRTQQEDSAVYLCASSRRTGVGGELFFGEGSRLTVL.

The chain links TRBV27 to TRBJ2-7, with TRBD2 matching over 7 bases. Germline V lookup: CDR1 MNHEY, CDR2 SMNVEV (reference sequence). This CDR3 has 13 residues. V was clipped by 8 bases and J by 7 bases; unmatched bases: 11. In DNA form, the CDR3 reads TGTGCCAGCGGATTAGCGGGCCCCAGAGAGCAGTACTTC. The encoded protein is CASGLAGPREQYF.

The V gene is TRBV5-6, the J gene TRBJ2-4; D is possibly TRBD2 (5 bases). Germline values: CDR1 SGHDT, CDR2 YYEEEE. The CDR3 is made up of 12 amino acids. Trimming pared 2 bases from V and 8 bases from J, leaving 8 bases between. The CDR3 region is CASSFERDIQYF. Here the CDR3 DNA reads TGTGCCAGCAGCTTCGAGAGGGACATTCAGTACTTC. Looking up the rest from reference TRBV5-6 and TRBJ2-4 gives the full variable domain: DAGVTQSPTHLIKTRGQQVTLRCSPKSGHDTVSWYQQALGQGPQFIFQYYEEEERQRGNFPDRFSGHQFPNYSSELNVNALLLGDSALYLCASSFERDIQYFGAGTRLSVL.

The chain employs TRBV19 and TRBJ2-3; D may be TRBD2 (6 bases). Germline lookup yields CDR1 LNHDA and CDR2 SQIVND (reference sequence). The CDR3 sequence is 15 residues long. The V gene lost 6 bases and the J gene lost 2 bases, with 15 bases spanning the gap. CDR3 sequence reads: CASSDYGGNTDTQYF. DNA for the CDR3: TGTGCCAGTAGCGATTACGGGGGAAACACAGATACGCAGTATTTT.

This chain connects TRBV7-8 to TRBJ1-2; D is possibly TRBD1 (6 bases). CDR1 is SGHVS and CDR2 is FQNEAQ in the germline V gene. V dropped 8 bases and J dropped 8 bases, with 33 bases sitting between them. The CDR3 length is 18 residues. The CDR3 DNA reads TGTGCCAGCCAGCCTGAATTCGGTTGGGGGCAGGGGCACTCGGGCTACACCTTC. Protein sequence: CASQPEFGWGQGHSGYTF.

The chain has TRBV4-3 and TRBJ1-3; possible D gene TRBD1, 6 bases. Trimming pared 0 bases from V and 0 bases from J, leaving 12 bases between. In germline, CDR1 is LGHNA, CDR2 YSLEER. The CDR3 has 17 amino acids. The CDR3 spells CASSQEYAGASGNTIYF. The CDR3 coding sequence is TGCGCCAGCAGCCAAGAATACGCGGGGGCCTCTGGAAACACCATATATTTT.

The chain has TRBV28 and TRBJ2-2; TRBD1 matches 10 bases. This CDR3 spans 18 amino acids. Germline trimming cut 5 bases from V and 4 bases from J; bases unmatched to any gene: 13. Looked up from germline, CDR1 is MDHEN and CDR2 is SYDVKM. CDR3 DNA: TGTGCCAGCAGTCCGGGACAGGGGATTTGGATGGGCACCGGGGAGCTGTTTTTT. Its translation is CASSPGQGIWMGTGELFF. Complete variable domain (other parts from reference TRBV28 and TRBJ2-2): DVKVTQSSRYLVKRTGEKVFLECVQDMDHENMFWYRQDPGLGLRLIYFSYDVKMKEKGDIPEGYSVSREKKERFSLILESASTNQTSMYLCASSPGQGIWMGTGELFFGEGSRLTVL.

The chain joins TRBV11-2 to TRBJ1-2; D is perhaps TRBD1 (5 bases). Trimming took 3 bases from V and 5 from J, leaving 10 bases between them. CDR3 length equals 13 residues. Germline-derived CDR1 and CDR2 are SGHAT and FQNNGV. CDR3 residues: CASSFGGGYGYTF. As DNA, the CDR3 is TGTGCCAGCAGCTTCGGGGGAGGTTATGGCTACACCTTC.

The chain joins TRBV18 to TRBJ1-1, with 7 bases aligning to TRBD1. With 1 base clipped from V and 4 bases from J, the junction kept 9 bases outside the gene matches. CDR1 is KGHSH and CDR2 is LQKENI in the germline V gene. The CDR3 length is 16 residues. Written as DNA, the CDR3 is TGTGCCAGCTCACCACTCAGTACAGGGGTTACCACTGAAGCTTTCTTT. Protein product: CASSPLSTGVTTEAFF.

The chain has TRBV7-2 and TRBJ2-1; 8 nucleotides align to TRBD2. Germline V gene sequence: CDR1 SGHTA, CDR2 FQGNSA. This CDR3 region has 16 residues. J lost 4 bases, V lost 1 base, and 6 bases had no gene match. For the CDR3, the DNA is TGTGCCAGCAGCTTAGTCGCGGGAGGACTGTACAATGAGCAGTTCTTC. Amino acids: CASSLVAGGLYNEQFF.